These 29 T cell receptor beta chains were all obtained from the same sample, sequenced in a study of T cell changes during pregnancy in multiple sclerosis. TCRdb keeps only in-frame clones here, not all; method: immunoSEQ multiplex PCR. The sample carries approximately 68,000 clones, 75% to 95% recorded once. The sequencing used peripheral blood, collected in the third trimester of pregnancy. These receptors originate from a female donor in good health, enrolled as a control in a pregnancy study.

This chain links TRBV4-1 with TRBJ1-4; D call uncertain. This CDR3 spans 15 amino acids. Germline V lookup: CDR1 MGHRA, CDR2 YSYEKL. V lost 1 base, J lost 4 bases, and 10 bases lay in between. This CDR3 is CASSQVGGYNEKLFF. CDR3 DNA: TGCGCCAGCAGCCAAGTAGGCGGGTATAATGAAAAACTGTTTTTT.

V usage is TRBV7-9 and J usage is TRBJ2-5, with a tentative D call TRBD2 (5 bases). The V gene lost 4 bases and the J gene lost 3 bases, with 15 bases spanning the gap. The CDR3 consists of 15 residues. CDR1 and CDR2 (germline): SEHNR, FQNEAQ (reference sequence). This CDR3 is CASSSAGSGEETQYF. CDR3 DNA sequence: TGTGCCAGCAGCTCAGCTGGCAGCGGCGAAGAGACCCAGTACTTC.

The V gene is TRBV4-2, the J gene TRBJ1-3, with 8 positions matching TRBD1. CDR1 is LGHNA, CDR2 YNFKEQ, per germline. Trimming removed 4 bases from V and 3 bases from J; junction bases left unmatched: 8. The CDR3 has 16 residues. CDR3 sequence reads: CASSPRQGYDGNTIYF. As DNA, the CDR3 is TGTGCCAGCAGCCCCCGACAGGGGTACGATGGAAACACCATATATTTT.

The genes are TRBV11-2 and TRBJ1-3; D gene ambiguous. Trimming removed 2 bases at V and 4 bases at J, with 6 bases between. The CDR3 loop spans 13 amino acids. Germline-derived CDR1 and CDR2 are SGHAT and FQNNGV. The CDR3 loop reads CASSLSTGNTIYF. CDR3 nucleotide sequence: TGTGCCAGCAGCTTATCTACCGGAAACACCATATATTTT.

The chain employs TRBV7-9 and TRBJ2-7; 9 bases align to TRBD1. Per the germline V gene, CDR1 is SEHNR and CDR2 is FQNEAQ (reference sequence). The CDR3 consists of 16 residues. Trimming at V came to 3 bases and at J to 3 bases, leaving 9 bases not matched to a gene. The chain's CDR3 is CASSFRTGAQLYEQYF. The CDR3, as DNA: TGTGCCAGCAGCTTTCGGACAGGGGCCCAACTCTACGAGCAGTACTTC.

The rearrangement uses TRBV27 and TRBJ2-7; perhaps TRBD1 as D (6 bases). This CDR3 contains 14 residues. CDR1 and CDR2 from the germline V gene are MNHEY and SMNVEV (reference sequence). Trimming removed 4 bases at V and 1 base at J, with 11 bases between. CDR3 protein: CASSSLGQSYEQYF. The CDR3 DNA is TGTGCCAGCAGTTCCCTCGGACAGTCCTACGAGCAGTACTTC.

The chain recombines TRBV18 with TRBJ1-2; weak D call: TRBD1 (5 bases). V gave up 1 base and J gave up 9 bases, with 15 bases separating them. Germline CDR1 is KGHSH and CDR2 is LQKENI. CDR3 length: 14 residues. In nucleotides, the CDR3 is TGTGCCAGCTCACCACAAGTCCAGGGTCAAAGCTACACCTTC. Amino acid sequence: CASSPQVQGQSYTF.

The chain combines TRBV5-4 with TRBJ2-3; D is ambiguous. V was clipped by 2 bases and J by 0 bases, with 10 bases between them. Germline CDR1 reads SGHNT; CDR2 reads YYREEE (reference sequence). The CDR3 totals 15 residues. The CDR3 reads CASSLAEASTDTQYF. The DNA of the CDR3 is TGTGCCAGCAGCTTAGCTGAGGCTAGCACAGATACGCAGTATTTT.

This chain joins TRBV7-9 and TRBJ2-7, with 7 bases matching TRBD2. Losses at the gene ends were 5 bases for V and 0 bases for J; bases not matched to a gene: 4. Germline values: CDR1 SEHNR, CDR2 FQNEAQ (reference sequence). There are 14 residues in the CDR3. CDR3 coding DNA: TGTGCCAGCAGCACCCGCGGGAGCTCCTACGAGCAGTACTTC. This codes for CASSTRGSSYEQYF.

The V call is TRBV6-6, the J call TRBJ2-5; D might be TRBD2 (6 bases). Germline V gives CDR1 MNHNY, CDR2 SVGAGI (reference sequence). Trimming took off 6 bases at V and 5 bases at J, with 22 bases between the two ends. There are 16 residues in the CDR3. This CDR3 is CASSPRTTPGGETQYF. CDR3 DNA sequence: TGTGCCAGCAGCCCACGGACCACCCCTGGGGGGGAGACCCAGTACTTC.

The chain has TRBV6-1 and TRBJ2-1, with TRBD2 matching over 12 bases. The CDR3 loop spans 14 amino acids. Unmatched junction bases numbered 5, after V lost 5 bases and J lost 9 bases. CDR1 is MNHNS and CDR2 is SASEGT in the germline V gene. CDR3 sequence: CASSWTSGVVEQFF. CDR3 nucleotides: TGTGCCAGCAGTTGGACTAGCGGGGTTGTTGAGCAGTTCTTC.

The rearrangement links TRBV14 to TRBJ2-1; D perhaps matches TRBD2 (6 bases). Trimming pared 6 bases from V and 3 bases from J, leaving 15 bases between. The CDR3 spans 15 residues. Per germline, CDR1 SGHDN and CDR2 FVKESK. The CDR3 bases are TGTGCCAGCAGTGCCTGGGGGGTCGTCTACAATGAGCAGTTCTTC. Its protein is CASSAWGVVYNEQFF.

This chain uses TRBV10-1 with TRBJ2-7; tentatively, D is TRBD2 (5 bases). Germline loops: CDR1 WNHNN, CDR2 SYGVQD (reference sequence). The CDR3 covers 14 residues. V dropped 3 bases and J dropped 0 bases, with 9 bases sitting between them. CDR3 sequence reads: CASSDGGFSYEQYF. CDR3 DNA: TGCGCCAGCAGTGATGGAGGCTTCTCCTACGAGCAGTACTTC.

This clone has just one count. The chain is built from TRBV7-6 and TRBJ1-3; maybe TRBD1 (6 bases). Germline V gene data show CDR1 as SGHVS and CDR2 as FNYEAQ. The germline V and J ends were trimmed by 5 bases and 4 bases, with 12 bases remaining between them. The CDR3 loop spans 14 amino acids. Here the CDR3 reads CASSPQGRGNTIYF. In DNA form, the CDR3 reads TGTGCCAGCAGCCCACAGGGACGAGGAAACACCATATATTTT.

J is TRBJ2-7 and V is TRBV5-1; 13 bases align to TRBD2. The germline CDR1 and CDR2 sequences are SGHRS and YFSETQ. The V and J ends lost 4 bases and 3 bases, in that order; junction bases with no gene match: 7. This CDR3 is 16 amino acids long. CDR3 residues: CASSLKTSGGFYEQYF. CDR3 nucleotide sequence: TGCGCCAGCAGCCTAAAGACTAGCGGGGGGTTCTACGAGCAGTACTTC. Together with reference TRBV5-1 and TRBJ2-7, the CDR3 gives the full variable domain: KAGVTQTPRYLIKTRGQQVTLSCSPISGHRSVSWYQQTPGQGLQFLFEYFSETQRNKGNFPGRFSGRQFSNSRSEMNVSTLELGDSALYLCASSLKTSGGFYEQYFGPGTRLTVT.

V gene TRBV2 combines with J gene TRBJ2-7; TRBD2 matches at 10 bases. J was trimmed by 2 bases and V by 6 bases; bases with no gene match: 4. The CDR3 runs to 14 residues. The germline V gene has CDR1 SNHLY and CDR2 FYNNEI. CDR3 region: CASRAGLAAYEQYF. DNA for the CDR3: TGTGCCAGCAGGGCTGGACTAGCGGCCTACGAGCAGTACTTC.

Here the CDR3 DNA reads TGTGCCAGTAGTATACTAGCCCGCGGGGATACGCAGTATTTT. It codes for CASSILARGDTQYF. V is TRBV19 and J is TRBJ2-3; a weak D match, TRBD2 (5 bases). This CDR3 region has 14 residues. CDR1 LNHDA and CDR2 SQIVND come from the germline V gene (reference sequence). The V end lost 2 bases, the J end lost 6 bases, and 12 bases lay between the germline ends.

The chain uses TRBV19 and TRBJ1-1; D is unclear. Germline assignment: CDR1 LNHDA and CDR2 SQIVND (reference sequence). The CDR3 has 15 amino acids. The ends were cut back, 5 bases at V and 1 base at J, with 14 bases in the middle. The CDR3 DNA reads TGTGCCAGTAGTCCCGGACTTTATGGGAACACTGAAGCTTTCTTT. Amino acid sequence: CASSPGLYGNTEAFF.

The genes are TRBV13 and TRBJ2-5; no clear D. Germline V gene data show CDR1 as PRHDT and CDR2 as FYEKMQ (reference sequence). The CDR3 sequence is 11 residues long. With 5 bases removed from V and 5 bases from J, the gap between germline ends came to 6 bases. The CDR3 nucleotides read TGTGCCAGCAGCCCTTTGGAGACCCAGTACTTC. Protein sequence: CASSPLETQYF. Full variable domain (remainder filled in from reference TRBV13 and TRBJ2-5): AAGVIQSPRHLIKEKRETATLKCYPIPRHDTVYWYQQGPGQDPQFLISFYEKMQSDKGSIPDRFSAQQFSDYHSELNMSSLELGDSALYFCASSPLETQYFGPGTRLLVL.

This sequence joins TRBV27 and TRBJ1-1; 8 bases agree with TRBD1. Germline lookup yields CDR1 MNHEY and CDR2 SMNVEV (reference sequence). The CDR3 spans 13 residues. Trimming took 1 base from V and 8 from J; bases not matched to a gene: 3. The CDR3 reads CASSLLDRAEAFF. The CDR3, as DNA: TGTGCCAGCAGTTTATTGGACAGGGCGGAAGCTTTCTTT.

The rearrangement joins TRBV4-2 to TRBJ1-2; 10 bases line up with TRBD1. The CDR3 is 14 amino acids. The V segment lost 1 base and the J segment 4 bases; nucleotides outside the gene matches: 0. Germline lookup yields CDR1 LGHNA and CDR2 YNFKEQ. The DNA of the CDR3 is TGTGCCAGCAGCCAAGGACAGGGGGCCTATGGCTACACCTTC. Its protein is CASSQGQGAYGYTF.

The rearrangement links TRBV11-2 to TRBJ2-3, with 7 bases lining up with TRBD2. The V gene's germline CDR1 is SGHAT and CDR2 FQNNGV. V shed 5 bases, J shed 1 base, and the junction held 9 bases outside the gene matches. The CDR3 runs 16 residues. The CDR3 nucleotides are TGTGCCAGCAGCACCCAACTAGCGCTTGGCACAGATACGCAGTATTTT. Amino acids: CASSTQLALGTDTQYF.

This clone has just one count. The rearrangement links TRBV6-5 to TRBJ2-7, with 8 bases lining up with TRBD2. J was trimmed by 0 bases and V by 2 bases; bases with no gene match: 3. Looked up from germline, CDR1 is MNHEY and CDR2 is SVGAGI. This CDR3 contains 15 residues. CDR3 residues: CASSYGAGGSYEQYF. The CDR3 nucleotides read TGTGCCAGCAGTTACGGTGCGGGGGGCTCCTACGAGCAGTACTTC.

This chain joins TRBV5-1 and TRBJ2-5; D uncertain. Trimming pared 0 bases from V and 1 base from J, leaving 7 bases between. The CDR3 runs 14 residues. Germline V CDR1 and CDR2: SGHRS, YFSETQ. CDR3 loop: CASSLGQSQETQYF. The CDR3 coding sequence is TGCGCCAGCAGCTTGGGCCAGTCCCAAGAGACCCAGTACTTC.

This clone came up once. The rearrangement joins TRBV14 to TRBJ2-7; 7 bases match TRBD1. Looked up from germline, CDR1 is SGHDN and CDR2 is FVKESK. CDR3 size: 16 residues. J was trimmed by 4 bases and V by 5 bases; bases with no gene match: 14. CDR3 nucleotide sequence: TGTGCCAGCAGCGAAGGCACGGGACAGTCCTGGTACGAGCAGTACTTC. Amino acids: CASSEGTGQSWYEQYF.

This clone was detected once. The chain carries TRBV6-5 and TRBJ1-1; D unclear. CDR3 length: 12 residues. From germline, CDR1 is MNHEY and CDR2 SVGAGI. V was shortened by 5 bases and J by 5 bases, with 9 bases between the two germline ends. Here the CDR3 reads CASSLGETEAFF. CDR3 nucleotides: TGTGCCAGCAGTCTAGGCGAAACTGAAGCTTTCTTT.

The V gene is TRBV28, the J gene TRBJ1-3; D gene uncertain. From germline, CDR1 is MDHEN and CDR2 SYDVKM. Trimming cost V 7 bases and J 0 bases, with 13 bases left between them. The length of the CDR3 is 15 residues. CDR3 residues: CASISGVFSGNTIYF. The DNA of the CDR3 is TGTGCCAGCATCTCCGGGGTATTCTCTGGAAACACCATATATTTT.

The V gene is TRBV6-5, the J gene TRBJ2-7; TRBD2 might be the D (5 bases). The CDR3 contains 14 residues. Trimming took 7 bases from V and 6 from J, leaving 19 bases between them. Germline CDR1 is MNHEY and CDR2 is SVGAGI. The CDR3 spells CASNPSRAVGEQYF. In nucleotides, the CDR3 is TGTGCCAGCAACCCTTCGAGGGCCGTAGGCGAGCAGTACTTC.

This clone was detected only once. The chain links TRBV19 to TRBJ1-1; D not certain. Trimming took off 7 bases at V and 1 base at J, with 10 bases between the two ends. Germline lookup yields CDR1 LNHDA and CDR2 SQIVND (reference sequence). This CDR3 has 13 residues. In DNA, the CDR3 is TGTGCCAGTACTGCTAACAGGAACACTGAAGCTTTCTTT. It encodes CASTANRNTEAFF.